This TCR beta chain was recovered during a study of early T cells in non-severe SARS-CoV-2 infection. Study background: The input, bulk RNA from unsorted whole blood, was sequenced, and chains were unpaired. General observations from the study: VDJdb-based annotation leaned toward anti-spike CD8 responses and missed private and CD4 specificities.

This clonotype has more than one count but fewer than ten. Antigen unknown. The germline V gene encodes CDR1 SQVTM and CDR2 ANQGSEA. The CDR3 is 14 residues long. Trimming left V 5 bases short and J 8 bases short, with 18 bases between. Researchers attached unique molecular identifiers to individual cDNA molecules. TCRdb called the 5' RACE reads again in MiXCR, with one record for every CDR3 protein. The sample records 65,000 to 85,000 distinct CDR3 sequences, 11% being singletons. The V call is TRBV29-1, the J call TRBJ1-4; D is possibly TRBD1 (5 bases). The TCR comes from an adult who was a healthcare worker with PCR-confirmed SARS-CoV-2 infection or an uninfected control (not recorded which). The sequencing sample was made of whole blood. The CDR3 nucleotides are TGCAGCGTTTGGGGGGGTGAAGTTCGGGAAAAACTGTTTTTT. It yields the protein CSVWGGEVREKLFF.